This record concerns one T cell receptor beta chain sequence. The antigen this receptor binds is unknown. The input lacks base qualities; no much larger clone sits a single base away. The sample originates from a study of CD8 T cells in ankylosing spondylitis listed by TCRdb under 2017. Study-level background: To find TCR variants linked to disease, the study profiled T cell receptor beta repertoires in ankylosing spondylitis patients and healthy donors. The full study cohort comprised around 25 ankylosing spondylitis patients and around 100 healthy donors. Peripheral blood was sampled, and synovial fluid was also collected from ankylosing spondylitis patients.

What the research found in general, with its limitations: The disease-linked clones were reported as significantly enriched in matched synovial fluid samples from ankylosing spondylitis patients. Blood from ankylosing spondylitis patients appeared to be characterized by a TCR beta motif made up of under 10 highly homologous amino acid variants. The disease-linked clones showed a CD8+ phenotype and occurred at relatively low frequencies in peripheral blood. Some motif variants had previously been reported in the synovial fluid and blood of reactive arthritis patients, which suggests shared mechanisms of disease initiation.

CDR1 and CDR2, looked up from the germline V gene, are SGHVS and FQNEAQ. The CDR3 starts with the cysteine, ends with the phenylalanine, and has 14 residues. Of all the DNA, just the CDR3 is kept, 42 bases in frame from base 1. V was cut back by 10 bases and J by 0 bases, leaving a gap of 14 bases between them. Instrument used: Illumina HiSeq 2500. Quantitative 5'-RACE with molecular barcodes was the method used to prepare the TCR beta libraries. Per the source publication's procedure: To identify disease-linked TCR variants, a new computational method was used, one built on a probabilistic model of VDJ rearrangement. The public sequencing data were trimmed at Q25 with fastp and processed into clonotypes with MiXCR by TCRdb, which kept only in-frame beta chains. Rows are combined by CDR3 protein, so each entry shows the most common genes and DNA. The V and J calls and clone size are TCRdb's, not the authors'. This sample lists roughly 670,000 distinct CDR3 sequences; around 20% were detected once. About 20% of the sample comes from the top ten.

The sequenced sample was blood, either unsorted or a sorted T cell fraction (not recorded which). The clonotype originates from a male donor with ankylosing spondylitis. The sequence joins TRBV7-8 to TRBJ2-3; the D gene is perhaps TRBD2, from 6 matching bases. The nucleotides are TGTGCCACCTCGGGACTTTCTAGCACAGATACGCAGTATTTT. This sequence encodes CATSGLSSTDTQYF.